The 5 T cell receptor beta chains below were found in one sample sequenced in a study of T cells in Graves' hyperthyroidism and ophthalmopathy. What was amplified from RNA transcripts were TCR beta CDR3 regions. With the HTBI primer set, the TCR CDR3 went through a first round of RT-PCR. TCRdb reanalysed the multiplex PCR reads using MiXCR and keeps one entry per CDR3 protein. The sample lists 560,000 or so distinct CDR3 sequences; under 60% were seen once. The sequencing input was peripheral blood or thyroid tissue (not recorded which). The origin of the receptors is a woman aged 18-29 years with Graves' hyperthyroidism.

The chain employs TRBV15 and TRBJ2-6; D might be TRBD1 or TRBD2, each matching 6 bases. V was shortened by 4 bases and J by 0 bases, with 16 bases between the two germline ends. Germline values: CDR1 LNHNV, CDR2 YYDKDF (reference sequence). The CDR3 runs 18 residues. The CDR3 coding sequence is TGTGCCACCAGCACAACAGGAGAGGGGGGCTCTGGGGCCAACGTCCTGACTTTC. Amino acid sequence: CATSTTGEGGSGANVLTF.

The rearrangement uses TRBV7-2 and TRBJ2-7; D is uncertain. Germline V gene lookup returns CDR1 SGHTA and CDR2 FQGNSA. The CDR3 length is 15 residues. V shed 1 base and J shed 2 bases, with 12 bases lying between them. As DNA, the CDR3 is TGTGCCAGCAGCTTAGATGGCGGTCTGGCCTACGAGCAGTACTTC. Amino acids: CASSLDGGLAYEQYF.

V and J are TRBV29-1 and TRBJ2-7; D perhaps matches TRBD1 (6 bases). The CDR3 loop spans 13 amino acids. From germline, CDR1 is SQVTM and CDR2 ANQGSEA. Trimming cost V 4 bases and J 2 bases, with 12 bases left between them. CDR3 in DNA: TGCAGCGTTGTGGCCAGGGGTACCTACGAGCAGTACTTC. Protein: CSVVARGTYEQYF.

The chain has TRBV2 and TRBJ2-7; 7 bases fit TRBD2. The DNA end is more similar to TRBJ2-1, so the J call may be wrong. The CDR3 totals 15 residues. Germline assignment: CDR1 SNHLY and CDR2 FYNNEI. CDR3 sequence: CASSEVGGSGYEQFF. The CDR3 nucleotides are TGTGCCAGCAGTGAAGTCGGCGGGAGTGGTTATGAGCAGTTCTTC.

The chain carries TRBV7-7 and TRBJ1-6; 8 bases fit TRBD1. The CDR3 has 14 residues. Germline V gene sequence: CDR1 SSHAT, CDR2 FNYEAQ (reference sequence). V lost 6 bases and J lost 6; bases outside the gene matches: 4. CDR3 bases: TGTGCCAGCAGGAGGACAGGGCCTAATTCACCCCTCCACTTT. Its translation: CASRRTGPNSPLHF. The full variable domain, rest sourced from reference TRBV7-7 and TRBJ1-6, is GAGVSQSPRYKVTKRGQDVTLRCDPISSHATLYWYQQALGQGPEFLTYFNYEAQPDKSGLPSDRFSAERPEGSISTLTIQRTEQRDSAMYRCASRRTGPNSPLHFGNGTRLTVT.